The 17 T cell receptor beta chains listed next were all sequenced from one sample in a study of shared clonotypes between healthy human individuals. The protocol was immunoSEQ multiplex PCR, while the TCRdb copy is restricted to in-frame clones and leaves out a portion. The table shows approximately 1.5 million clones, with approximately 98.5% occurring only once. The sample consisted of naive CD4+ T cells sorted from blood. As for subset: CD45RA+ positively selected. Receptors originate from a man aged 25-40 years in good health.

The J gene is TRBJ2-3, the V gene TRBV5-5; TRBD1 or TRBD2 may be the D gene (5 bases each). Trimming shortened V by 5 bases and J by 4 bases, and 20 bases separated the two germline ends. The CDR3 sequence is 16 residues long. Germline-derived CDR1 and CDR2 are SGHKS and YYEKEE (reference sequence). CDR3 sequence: CASRPIREKGPDTQYF. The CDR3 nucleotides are TGTGCCAGCAGACCGATCAGGGAGAAGGGCCCAGATACGCAGTATTTT.

This CDR3 is CASSSSVGDEQYF. CDR3 nucleotides: TGTGCCAGCAGCTCATCAGTGGGGGACGAGCAGTACTTC. The V call is TRBV5-4, the J call TRBJ2-7, with D tentatively TRBD1 or TRBD2 (5 bases each). Trimming removed 3 bases at V and 5 bases at J, with 12 bases between. This CDR3 has 13 amino acids. Per the germline V gene, CDR1 is SGHNT and CDR2 is YYREEE (reference sequence).

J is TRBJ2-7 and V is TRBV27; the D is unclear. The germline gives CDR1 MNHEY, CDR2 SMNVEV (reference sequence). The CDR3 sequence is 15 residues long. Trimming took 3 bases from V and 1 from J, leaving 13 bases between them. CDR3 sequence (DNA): TGTGCCAGCAGTTTCAACGGCCAATTGTCCTACGAGCAGTACTTC. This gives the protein CASSFNGQLSYEQYF.

The DNA for the CDR3 is TGTGCCAGCAGCCAAACAGCGAACACCGGGGAGCTGTTTTTT. Its protein is CASSQTANTGELFF. This chain connects TRBV2 to TRBJ2-2; the D is unclear. The CDR3 consists of 14 residues. Germline values: CDR1 SNHLY, CDR2 FYNNEI. V lost 6 bases and J 0 bases, leaving 8 bases between the germline ends. Full variable domain (rest looked up from reference TRBV2 and TRBJ2-2): EPEVTQTPSHQVTQMGQEVILRCVPISNHLYFYWYRQILGQKVEFLVSFYNNEISEKSEIFDDQFSVERPDGSNFTLKIRSTKLEDSAMYFCASSQTANTGELFFGEGSRLTVL.

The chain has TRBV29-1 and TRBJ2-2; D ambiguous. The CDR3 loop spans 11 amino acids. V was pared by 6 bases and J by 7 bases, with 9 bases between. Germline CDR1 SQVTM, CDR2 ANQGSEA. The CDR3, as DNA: TGCAGCGTCGCACTGGGCGGGGAGCTGTTTTTT. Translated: CSVALGGELFF.

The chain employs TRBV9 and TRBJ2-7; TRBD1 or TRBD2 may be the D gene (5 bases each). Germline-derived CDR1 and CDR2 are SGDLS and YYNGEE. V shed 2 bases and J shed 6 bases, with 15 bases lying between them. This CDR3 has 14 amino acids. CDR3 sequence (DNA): TGTGCCAGCAGCGTGGGACCATCGGAGGTCGAGCAGTACTTC. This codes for CASSVGPSEVEQYF. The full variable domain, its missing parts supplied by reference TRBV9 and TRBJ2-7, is DSGVTQTPKHLITATGQRVTLRCSPRSGDLSVYWYQQSLDQGLQFLIQYYNGEERAKGNILERFSAQQFPDLHSELNLSSLELGDSALYFCASSVGPSEVEQYFGPGTRLTVT.

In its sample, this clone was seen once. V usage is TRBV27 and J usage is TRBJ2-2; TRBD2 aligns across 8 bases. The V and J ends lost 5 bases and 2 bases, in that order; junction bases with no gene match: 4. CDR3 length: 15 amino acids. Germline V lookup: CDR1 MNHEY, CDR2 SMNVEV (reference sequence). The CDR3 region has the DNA TGTGCCAGCAGTCCGACTAGCGTTAACACCGGGGAGCTGTTTTTT. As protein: CASSPTSVNTGELFF.

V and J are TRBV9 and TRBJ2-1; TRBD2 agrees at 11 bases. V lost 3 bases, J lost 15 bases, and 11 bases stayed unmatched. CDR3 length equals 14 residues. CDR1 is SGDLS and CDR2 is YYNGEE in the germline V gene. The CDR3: CASSDPTSGMPLFF. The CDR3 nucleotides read TGTGCCAGCAGCGACCCGACTAGCGGGATGCCTCTGTTCTTC.

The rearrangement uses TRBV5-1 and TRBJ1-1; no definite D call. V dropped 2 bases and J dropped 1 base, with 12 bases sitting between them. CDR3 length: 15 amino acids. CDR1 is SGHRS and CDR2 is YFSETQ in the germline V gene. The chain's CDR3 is CASSFSPNRNTEAFF. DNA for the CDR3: TGCGCCAGCAGCTTCTCCCCCAATAGGAACACTGAAGCTTTCTTT.

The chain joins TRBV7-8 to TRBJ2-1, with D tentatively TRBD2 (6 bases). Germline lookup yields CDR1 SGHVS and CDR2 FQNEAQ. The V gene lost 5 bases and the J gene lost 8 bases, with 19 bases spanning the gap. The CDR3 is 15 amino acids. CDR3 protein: CASSTPGSELDEQFF. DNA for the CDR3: TGTGCCAGCAGCACTCCCGGGAGCGAGTTGGATGAGCAGTTCTTC.

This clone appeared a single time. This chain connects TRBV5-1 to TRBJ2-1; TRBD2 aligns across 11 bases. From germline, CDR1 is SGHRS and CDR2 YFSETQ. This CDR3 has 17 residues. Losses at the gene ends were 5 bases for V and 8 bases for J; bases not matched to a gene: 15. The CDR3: CASSSGTSGDLADEQFF. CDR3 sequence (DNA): TGCGCCAGCAGTTCCGGGACTAGCGGAGACCTCGCCGATGAGCAGTTCTTC.

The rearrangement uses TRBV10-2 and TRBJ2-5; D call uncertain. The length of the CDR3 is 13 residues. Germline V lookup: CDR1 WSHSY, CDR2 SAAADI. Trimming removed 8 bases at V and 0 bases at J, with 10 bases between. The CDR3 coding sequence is TGCGCCAGCGGCGCCGGGTACCAAGAGACCCAGTACTTC. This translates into CASGAGYQETQYF.

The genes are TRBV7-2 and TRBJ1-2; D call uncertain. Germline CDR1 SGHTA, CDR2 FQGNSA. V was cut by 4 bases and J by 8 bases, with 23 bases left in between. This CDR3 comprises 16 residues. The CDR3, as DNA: TGTGCCAGCAGCTCCACCGGACCAACCCTAGGGATCGGCTACACCTTC. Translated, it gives CASSSTGPTLGIGYTF.

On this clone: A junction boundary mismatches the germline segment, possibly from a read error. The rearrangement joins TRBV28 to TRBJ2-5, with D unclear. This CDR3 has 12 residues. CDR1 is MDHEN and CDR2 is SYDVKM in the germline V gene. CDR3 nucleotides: TGTGCCAGCAGTGCCGCTGAATCCAGTCCTCACTTC. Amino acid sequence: CASSAAESSPHF.

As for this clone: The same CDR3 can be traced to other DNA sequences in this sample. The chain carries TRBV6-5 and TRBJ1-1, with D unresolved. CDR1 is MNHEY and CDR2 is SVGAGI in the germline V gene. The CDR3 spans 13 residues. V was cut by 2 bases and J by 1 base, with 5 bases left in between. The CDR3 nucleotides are TGTGCCAGCAGTTACCTGAGGAACACTGAAGCTTTCTTT. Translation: CASSYLRNTEAFF.

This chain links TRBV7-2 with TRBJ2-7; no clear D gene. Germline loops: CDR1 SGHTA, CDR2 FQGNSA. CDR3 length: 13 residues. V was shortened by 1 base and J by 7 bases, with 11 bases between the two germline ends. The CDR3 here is CASSLDLPGEQYF. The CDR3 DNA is TGTGCCAGCAGCTTAGATCTCCCTGGGGAGCAGTACTTC.

This CDR3 reads CASSPQRQINTYEQYF. DNA for the CDR3: TGTGCCAGCTCACCACAGAGACAGATTAATACCTACGAGCAGTACTTC. The gene calls are TRBV18 and TRBJ2-7; possible D gene TRBD1, 5 bases. Trimming stripped 1 base from V and 2 bases from J, with 15 bases between. This CDR3 has 16 residues. Germline CDR1 reads KGHSH; CDR2 reads LQKENI. The full variable domain, its missing parts supplied by reference TRBV18 and TRBJ2-7, is NAGVMQNPRHLVRRRGQEARLRCSPMKGHSHVYWYRQLPEEGLKFMVYLQKENIIDESGMPKERFSAEFPKEGPSILRIQQVVRGDSAAYFCASSPQRQINTYEQYFGPGTRLTVT.